This section outlines one TCR beta chain sequence together with its context. The same CDR3 can be traced to other DNA sequences in this sample. These data originate in a study of cytomegalovirus exposure and HLA in healthy donors. The PCR made use of 60 Vbeta and 13 Jbeta primers. TCRdb's copy holds only in-frame clones and misses some; the assay was immunoSEQ multiplex PCR. This sample carries roughly 170,000 clones, over 70% of them seen once, and the ten largest clones take 2% to 2.5%. Between the trimmed V and J ends, which lost 0 bases and 2 bases, there was a span of 6 bases. The germline gives CDR1 SGHRS, CDR2 YFSETQ. The CDR3 contains 14 residues.

The chain has TRBV5-1 and TRBJ1-5, with D uncertain. The sample taken for sequencing was PBMCs. This receptor was identified in a woman in her twenties or thirties in good health and CMV-seronegative. DNA of the CDR3: TGCGCCAGCAGCTTGGCCGGGGGCAATCAGCCCCAGCATTTT. It translates to CASSLAGGNQPQHF.